This note documents a single T cell receptor (beta chain) sequence. Original processing methods: The assay estimated nucleated cells by amplifying reference gene primers. Only in-frame clones appear in the TCRdb table, and some are missing; sequencing was by immunoSEQ multiplex PCR. The V and J calls and clone size come from that table; D and trimming were worked out from the DNA. This sample has under 300,000 clones, with 86% found just once. The length of the CDR3 is 12 residues. CDR1 is MNHEY and CDR2 is SVGAGI in the germline V gene. The V end was cut by 6 bases, the J end by 7 bases, with 12 bases between. The data were obtained in a study of blood T cell repertoires in COVID-19. Study-level background: There were acute and convalescent COVID-19 samples, and they came from the United States, Italy and Spain. Sample material is recorded as cDNA or gDNA derived from T cells, B-cell-depleted T cells, or PBMCs.

This chain links TRBV6-5 with TRBJ1-1; no definite D call. The sequenced material came from peripheral blood. The TCR comes from a man aged 55-75 years with acute or convalescent COVID-19. The CDR3 bases are TGTGCCAGCAGAAAATACTCAGGTGAAGCTTTCTTT. Protein: CASRKYSGEAFF.